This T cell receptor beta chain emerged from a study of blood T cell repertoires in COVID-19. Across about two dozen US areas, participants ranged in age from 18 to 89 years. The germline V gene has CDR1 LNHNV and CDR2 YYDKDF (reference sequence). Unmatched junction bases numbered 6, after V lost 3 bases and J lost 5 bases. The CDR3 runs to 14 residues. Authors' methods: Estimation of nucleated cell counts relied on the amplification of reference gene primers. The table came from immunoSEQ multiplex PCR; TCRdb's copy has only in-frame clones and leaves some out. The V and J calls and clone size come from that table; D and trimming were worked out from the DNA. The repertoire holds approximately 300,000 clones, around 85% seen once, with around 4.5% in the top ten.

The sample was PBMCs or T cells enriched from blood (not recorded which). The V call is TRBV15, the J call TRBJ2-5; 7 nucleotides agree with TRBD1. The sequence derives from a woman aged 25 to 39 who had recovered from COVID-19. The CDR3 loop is CATSSPGRGETQYF. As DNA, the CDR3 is TGTGCCACCAGCAGTCCAGGCAGGGGGGAGACCCAGTACTTC.